This record covers a single TCR beta chain. Its target antigen remains unknown. No quality values exist for individual bases; no much larger clone is one base distant. The 35 to 40 donors, aged roughly 6 to 95 years, were systemically healthy Caucasian individuals from Russia. Each donor gave 9.5 to 10 milliliters of peripheral blood, drawn into EDTA-treated Vacutainer tubes. PBMCs were isolated by Ficoll-Paque density-gradient centrifugation, with at least 7 million obtained per sample. Trizol reagent was used to extract total RNA from the PBMCs, yielding at least 5 micrograms per sample. The percentages of naive CD45RAhigh/CD27high T cells were determined by flow cytometry on a PBMC aliquot from every donor. V is trimmed back by 7 bases and J by 0 bases, and the junction contains 8 bases that no gene match accounts for. The CDR3 goes from the cysteine to the phenylalanine over 15 residues. The read is trimmed to its CDR3 DNA, 45 bases read in frame from base 1. As encoded in the germline V gene, CDR1 is SQVTM while CDR2 is ANQGSEA.

Libraries came from 5' RACE. Reads for this sample came from an Illumina HiSeq 2500. A second PCR of roughly 6 to 12 cycles was performed with a sample-barcoded 5' primer and a J-beta primer mix. A unique molecular identifier was introduced onto each TCR beta cDNA molecule by a template-switch 5' adaptor carrying 12 random nucleotides. Each sample yielded at least 3 million CDR3-containing paired-end reads. First-strand cDNA was synthesized from all RNA with the Mint cDNA synthesis kit, primed by a TRBC-specific oligonucleotide. Following uracil-DNA glycosylase treatment, a first 18-cycle PCR with universal primers M1SS and BC2_uni_R was performed on all cDNA. Per the original workflow: For normalization, 1 million high-quality reads were randomly selected from each sample, with every read carrying a distinct molecular identifier. Reads with shared molecular identifiers were discarded instead of being binned into consensus sequences. MiTCR, run with a Q25 quality threshold and the strictest error-elimination algorithm, handled CDR3 identification, clonotype clustering and error correction. A nonparametric unseen species model with Euler transformation was used to estimate lower-bound total TCR beta diversity. TCRdb reprocessing: public reads trimmed at Q25 with fastp, clones called with MiXCR, in-frame beta chains kept. Identical CDR3 protein sequences are pooled into one entry, listed with their most common genes and DNA. The V and J calls shown here were made by TCRdb, not taken from the authors' results. This sample has 800,000 to 1,000,000 distinct CDR3 sequences in its table, and around 49% of those were observed once. Together, the top ten hold about an eighth of the sample.

This specimen belongs to a study of blood T cells in healthy people across ages (dated by TCRdb to the mid-2010s). Turning to the overall study: In model experiments, template switching captured roughly one uniquely barcoded TCR beta cDNA molecule for every two T cells. Age-related changes in TCR beta repertoire diversity were measured in the study by deep sequencing normalized with unique cDNA molecular identifiers. The donors were divided into four age groups: young (average around 17 years), middle-aged (approximately 41), aged (roughly 60) and long-lived (approximately 74). Donors of different ages were randomly distributed across sequencing lanes to avoid experimental bias. The study analyzed two additional independent replicas of 1 million unique cDNA reads from the same blood draw for two donors, one aged 18 to 30 and one aged 80 or older.

Broad study findings and their caveats: As age increased, observed TCR beta diversity per million T cells dropped in a roughly linear way, and a significant reduction was already evident by age 40. The long-lived group showed more naive CD4+ T cells, fewer expanded clones and increased TCR diversity than the aged group, suggesting age selection. Because the CMV infection status of the donors was unknown, age-related changes in expanded clonotypes may potentially have been confounded. A strong correlation was found between observed TCR beta diversity and the percentage of naive T cells measured by flow cytometry. Bulk unsorted PBMC profiling prevented conclusive comparison of naive and antigen-experienced compartments. Estimates of total diversity based on one million sequenced T cells were considered lower bounds and underestimates.

The sample taken for sequencing was blood. The V and J segments used are TRBV29-1 and TRBJ2-1, and TRBD2 matches 8 of the central bases. This receptor was identified in a man aged 25 to 45 in good health. Read as DNA, the sequence is TGCAGCGGTGTTAGCGGGGCAAGCTCCTACAATGAGCAGTTCTTC. This gives the protein CSGVSGASSYNEQFF.